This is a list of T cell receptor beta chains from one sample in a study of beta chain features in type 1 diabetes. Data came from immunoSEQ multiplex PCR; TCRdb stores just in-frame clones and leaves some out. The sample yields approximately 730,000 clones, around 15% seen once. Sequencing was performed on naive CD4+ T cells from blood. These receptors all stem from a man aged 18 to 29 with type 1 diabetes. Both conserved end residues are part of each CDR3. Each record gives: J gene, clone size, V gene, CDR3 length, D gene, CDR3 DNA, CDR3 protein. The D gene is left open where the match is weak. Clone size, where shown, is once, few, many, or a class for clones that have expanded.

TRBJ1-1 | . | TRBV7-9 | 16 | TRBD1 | TGTGCCAGCAGCACCGGACAGGTGCGTTGGGGCACTGAAGCTTTCTTT | CASSTGQVRWGTEAFF
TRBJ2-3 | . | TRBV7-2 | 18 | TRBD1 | TGTGCCAGCAGGCGCCGGACAGGGTCCCCCCAACACACAGATACGCAGTATTTT | CASRRRTGSPQHTDTQYF
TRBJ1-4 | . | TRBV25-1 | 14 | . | TGTGCCAGCAGTGCCGTCCTGGGGGAGGAAAAACTGTTTTTT | CASSAVLGEEKLFF
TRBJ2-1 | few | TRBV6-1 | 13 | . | TGTGCCAGCAGTGCCGGACATAACAATGAGCAGTTCTTC | CASSAGHNNEQFF
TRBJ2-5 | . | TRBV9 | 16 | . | TGTGCCAGCAACCCCACCGGGACATCCGGCCAAGAGACCCAGTACTTC | CASNPTGTSGQETQYF
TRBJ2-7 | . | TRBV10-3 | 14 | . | TGTGCCATCAGTGACCACCCTGGAGGGGGGGAGCAGTACTTC | CAISDHPGGGEQYF
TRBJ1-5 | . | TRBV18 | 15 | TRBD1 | TGTGCCAGCTCATCCGGGACAGGGACCAATCAGCCCCAGCATTTT | CASSSGTGTNQPQHF
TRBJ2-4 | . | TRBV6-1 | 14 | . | TGTGCCAGCACTCTCGGCACAGGGAGTTACATTCAGTACTTC | CASTLGTGSYIQYF
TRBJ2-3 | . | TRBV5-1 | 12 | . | TGCGCCAGCAGCTTGGGCTTAGATACGCAGTATTTT | CASSLGLDTQYF
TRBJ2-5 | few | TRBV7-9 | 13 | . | TGTGCCAGCAGCTTAGGGAGACAAGAGACCCAGTACTTC | CASSLGRQETQYF
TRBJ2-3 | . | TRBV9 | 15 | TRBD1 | TGTGCCAGCAGCGTAGACAGGGGGGGCACAGATACGCAGTATTTT | CASSVDRGGTDTQYF
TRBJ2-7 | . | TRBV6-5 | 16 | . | TGTGCCAGCAGTTACTCCGGCAGGGCGCTCACCTACGAGCAGTACTTC | CASSYSGRALTYEQYF
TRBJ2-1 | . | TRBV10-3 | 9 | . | TGTGCCAGCAGTTACTCGGGGTTCTTC | CASSYSGFF
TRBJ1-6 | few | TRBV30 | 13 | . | TGTGCCTGGGGGGGACTTGTGGATTCACCCCTCCACTTT | CAWGGLVDSPLHF
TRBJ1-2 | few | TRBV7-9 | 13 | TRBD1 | TGTGCCAGCAGCCTGGGACAGGGCTATGGCTACACCTTC | CASSLGQGYGYTF
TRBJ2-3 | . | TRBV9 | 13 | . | TGTGCCAGCAGCGTAGATGCGGGAGATACGCAGTATTTT | CASSVDAGDTQYF
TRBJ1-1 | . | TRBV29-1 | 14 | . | TGCAGCGTTGAGCCCCTCGGCAGGGTATATGAAGCTTTCTTT | CSVEPLGRVYEAFF
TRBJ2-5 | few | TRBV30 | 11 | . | TGTGCCTGGAGCGACGTTTGGGCCCAGTACTTC | CAWSDVWAQYF
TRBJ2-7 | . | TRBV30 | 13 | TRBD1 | TGTGCCTGGGGCGGACAGGGGCGCTACGAGCAGTACTTC | CAWGGQGRYEQYF
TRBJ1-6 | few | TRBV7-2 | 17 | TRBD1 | TGTGCCAGCAGCTTAGGGTCAAGTCGGGACAGCAATTCACCCCTCCACTTT | CASSLGSSRDSNSPLHF
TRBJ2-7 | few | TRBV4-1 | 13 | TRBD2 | TGCGCCAGCAGGGGACTAGCGGGGATCGAGCAGTACTTC | CASRGLAGIEQYF
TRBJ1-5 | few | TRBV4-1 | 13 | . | TGCGCCAGCAGCCACCCAACGGGGCAGCCCCAGCATTTT | CASSHPTGQPQHF
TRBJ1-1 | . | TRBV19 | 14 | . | TGTGCCAGTAGTATGGGGGGTCTGAACACTGAAGCTCTCTTT | CASSMGGLNTEALF
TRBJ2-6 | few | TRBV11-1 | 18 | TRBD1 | TGTGCCAGCAGCTTAGGGCAGGGACAGGGCGGTGGGGCCAACGTCCTGACTTTC | CASSLGQGQGGGANVLTF
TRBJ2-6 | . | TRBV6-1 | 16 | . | TGTGCCAGCAGTGAAGAAGGAGACTCTGGGGCCAACGTCCTGACTTTC | CASSEEGDSGANVLTF
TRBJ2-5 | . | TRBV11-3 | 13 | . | TGTGCCAGCAGCTTAGAGGGATCCGGGACCCAGTACTTC | CASSLEGSGTQYF
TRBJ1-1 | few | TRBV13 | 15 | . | TGTGCCAGCAGCCAACGCCCGGACGCTTACACTGAAGCTTTCTTT | CASSQRPDAYTEAFF
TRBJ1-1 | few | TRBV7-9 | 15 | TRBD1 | TGTGCCAGCAGCTTGTCGGACAGGGTGAAGACTGAAGCTTTCTTT | CASSLSDRVKTEAFF
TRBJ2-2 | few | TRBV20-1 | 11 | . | TGCAGTGCTATCTACCCCGAGGGGCTGTTTTTT | CSAIYPEGLFF
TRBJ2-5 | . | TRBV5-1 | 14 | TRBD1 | TGCGCCAGCAGCCCGGACAGGAGCCAAGAGACCCAGTACTTC | CASSPDRSQETQYF
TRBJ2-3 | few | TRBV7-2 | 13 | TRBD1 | TGTGCCAGCAGCCCTAGGGGGCGAGGTACGCAGTATTTT | CASSPRGRGTQYF
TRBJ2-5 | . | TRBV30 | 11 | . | TGTGCCCGAGGGGGAGTTGGGACCCAGTACTTC | CARGGVGTQYF
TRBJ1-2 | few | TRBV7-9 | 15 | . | TGTGCCAGCAGCTTTCCTAACCAACCTGGCCACGGCTACACCTTC | CASSFPNQPGHGYTF
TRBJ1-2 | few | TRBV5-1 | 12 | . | TGCGCCAGCAGCTTTCAGGGCGATGGCTACACCTTC | CASSFQGDGYTF
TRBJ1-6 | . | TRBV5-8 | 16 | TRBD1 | TGTGCCAGCAGCTTGGAGGGGACAGGGTACAATTCACCCCTCCACTTT | CASSLEGTGYNSPLHF
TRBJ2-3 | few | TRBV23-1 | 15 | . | TGCGCCAGCAGTCAATCTGACGGGCCCACTCCTACGCAGTATTTT | CASSQSDGPTPTQYF
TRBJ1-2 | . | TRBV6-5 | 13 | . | TGTGCCAGCAGCACAGATATATACTACGGCTACACCTTC | CASSTDIYYGYTF
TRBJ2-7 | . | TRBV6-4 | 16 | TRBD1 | TGTGCCAGCAGTCATACCGGGACAGGGAACTCCTACGAGCAGTACTTC | CASSHTGTGNSYEQYF
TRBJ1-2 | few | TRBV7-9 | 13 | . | TGTGCCAGCAACCAAATTTTTGAAGGCGGCTACACCTTC | CASNQIFEGGYTF
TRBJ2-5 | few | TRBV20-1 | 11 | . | TGCAGTGTTGGAGGAGGGGAGACCCAGTACTTC | CSVGGGETQYF
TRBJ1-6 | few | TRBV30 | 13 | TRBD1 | TGTGCCTGGAGCGGGACAGGCAATTCACCCCTCCACTTT | CAWSGTGNSPLHF
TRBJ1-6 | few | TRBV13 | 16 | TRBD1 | TGTGCCAGCAGCTCCGGGACAGGGTTGAATAATTCACCCCTCCACTTT | CASSSGTGLNNSPLHF
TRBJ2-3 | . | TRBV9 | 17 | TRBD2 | TGTGCCAGCAGCGCGGGACTAGCGGGGGGAACCACAGATACGCAGTATTTT | CASSAGLAGGTTDTQYF